These 9 T cell receptor beta chains were sequenced from one sample in a study of cytomegalovirus exposure and HLA in healthy donors. Both 60 Vbeta primers and 13 Jbeta primers went into the PCR. The assay was immunoSEQ multiplex PCR, and TCRdb's table has in-frame clones only and misses some. The specimen's table records 100,000 to 150,000 clones. Sequencing was done on a sample of PBMCs. All receptors derive from a man aged 40-50 years in good health and CMV-seronegative.

The chain links TRBV10-1 to TRBJ2-7, with TRBD1 as a possible D gene (5 bases). This CDR3 is built from 13 residues. Trimming cost V 6 bases and J 1 base, with 10 bases left between them. Germline V gene sequence: CDR1 WNHNN, CDR2 SYGVQD (reference sequence). CDR3 protein: CASSQGISYEQYF. CDR3 bases: TGCGCCAGCAGCCAGGGAATTTCCTACGAGCAGTACTTC.

The J gene is TRBJ2-5, the V gene TRBV10-3; maybe TRBD1 (6 bases). The closer fit of TRBJ2-7 to the DNA end suggests the J call may be wrong. The CDR3 contains 15 residues. CDR1 and CDR2 from the germline V gene are ENHRY and SYGVKD. This CDR3 is CAISGSIGQSYEQYF. Here the CDR3 DNA reads TGTGCCATCAGTGGGAGCATCGGACAGAGCTACGAGCAGTACTTC.

The chain has TRBV19 and TRBJ2-1, with 11 bases that match TRBD2. Germline V CDR1 and CDR2: LNHDA, SQIVND (reference sequence). Trimming at V came to 3 bases and at J to 9 bases, leaving 16 bases not matched to a gene. This CDR3 is 18 amino acids long. The CDR3 here is CASSMTLAGGQGGGEQFF. The CDR3 DNA sequence: TGTGCCAGTAGTATGACCCTAGCGGGAGGCCAAGGAGGGGGTGAGCAGTTCTTC.

This rearrangement joins TRBV11-2 to TRBJ2-5, with 8 bases identical to TRBD1. The J call may not be correct, given that the DNA end is closer to TRBJ2-7. Per germline, CDR1 SGHAT and CDR2 FQNNGV. This CDR3 is built from 14 residues. The CDR3 nucleotides read TGTGCCAGCAGCTTGGACAGGGTTTCCTACGAGCAGTACTTC. Its translation is CASSLDRVSYEQYF.

The chain is built from TRBV2 and TRBJ1-3, with 8 bases that match TRBD1. V shed 3 bases, J shed 0 bases, and the junction held 16 bases outside the gene matches. The CDR3 has 20 residues. From germline, CDR1 is SNHLY and CDR2 FYNNEI. CDR3 coding DNA: TGTGCCAGCAGTGATTTGCTCGGGACAGGTGCTGGGGGCTCTGGAAACACCATATATTTT. Residues: CASSDLLGTGAGGSGNTIYF.

The chain is built from TRBV7-9 and TRBJ2-5, with TRBD2 matching 7 bases. V lost 7 bases and J lost 5; bases outside the gene matches: 7. The CDR3 consists of 13 residues. CDR1 is SEHNR, CDR2 FQNEAQ, per germline (reference sequence). The chain's CDR3 is CASTERDRETQYF. DNA of the CDR3: TGTGCCAGCACAGAGCGGGACCGGGAGACCCAGTACTTC. Supplemented by reference TRBV7-9 and TRBJ2-5, the full variable domain reads DTGVSQNPRHKITKRGQNVTFRCDPISEHNRLYWYRQTLGQGPEFLTYFQNEAQLEKSRLLSDRFSAERPKGSFSTLEIQRTEQGDSAMYLCASTERDRETQYFGPGTRLLVL.

The gene calls are TRBV11-2 and TRBJ1-4, with D tentatively TRBD1 (6 bases). The CDR3 has 16 residues. Per the germline V gene, CDR1 is SGHAT and CDR2 is FQNNGV. Trimming took off 3 bases at V and 4 bases at J, with 15 bases between the two ends. The CDR3 sequence is CASSFGGRPGNEKLFF. CDR3 DNA sequence: TGTGCCAGCAGCTTCGGGGGGCGCCCCGGTAATGAAAAACTGTTTTTT.

The J gene is TRBJ2-7, the V gene TRBV4-1; 7 bases align to TRBD1. CDR1 and CDR2 from the germline V gene are MGHRA and YSYEKL. Losses at the gene ends were 5 bases for V and 1 base for J; bases not matched to a gene: 8. This CDR3 contains 15 residues. The CDR3 protein is CASSYRQGSSYEQYF. The CDR3 coding sequence is TGCGCCAGCAGCTACCGACAGGGATCTTCCTACGAGCAGTACTTC.

The V gene is TRBV6-5, the J gene TRBJ2-7; D perhaps matches TRBD1 (6 bases). The CDR3 extends over 15 amino acids. Germline V CDR1 and CDR2: MNHEY, SVGAGI. Trimming took 0 bases from V and 3 from J, leaving 12 bases between them. The CDR3 sequence: CASSYSPRGDYEQYF. The CDR3, as DNA: TGTGCCAGCAGTTACTCTCCCAGGGGAGACTACGAGCAGTACTTC.